This TCR beta chain is from a study of Ad26.COV2.S vaccination and SARS-CoV-2 variants. Profiled with immunoSEQ multiplex PCR; TCRdb holds only in-frame clones, not every one. The data contain around 370,000 clones, 80% to 90% of them seen just once; the ten biggest clones take up roughly 3.3%. The CDR3 spans 16 residues. CDR1 and CDR2 (germline): ENHRY, SYGVKD. Trimming cost V 6 bases and J 4 bases, with 21 bases left between them. Treatment of the sample: approximately 18 received Ad26.COV2.S at low or high dose, single or two shots; about 5 received placebo; per-sample allocation not given. At day 63 after the first vaccine or placebo injection, samples were drawn.

This chain connects TRBV10-3 to TRBJ2-5; no definite D call. This specimen consisted of peripheral blood, obtained in a trial of Ad26.COV2.S vaccine versus placebo. The source is a person aged 18-60 years who received the Ad26.COV2.S COVID-19 vaccine or a placebo. Here the CDR3 DNA reads TGTGCCATCAGCGCGAATTCCCCCTTAGATGGAGAGACCCAGTACTTC. Translating it yields CAISANSPLDGETQYF.